This T cell receptor (beta chain) derives from a study of blood T cells in healthy people across ages. A second about 6 to 12 cycle PCR used barcoded and J-beta primers. Each CDR3 protein gets one entry after TCRdb re-called the 5' RACE reads with MiXCR. The sample holds 750,000 to 850,000 distinct CDR3 sequences, approximately 25% seen once. These same data were also listed under a study on T cells of mothers and their children. That study reports: Each child gave 2.5 million to 3.5 million TCR beta CDR3 reads (each mother, over 8.5 million).

The receptor was isolated from a boy aged 10-17 years in good health. Sequenced sample: blood.

The CDR3 reads CATSAENRAGGVGYTF. DNA for the CDR3: TGTGCCACCAGTGCCGAGAACCGGGCCGGTGGGGTCGGCTACACCTTC. The rearrangement joins TRBV24-1 to TRBJ1-2; D is ambiguous. The CDR3 consists of 16 residues. V was trimmed by 5 bases and J by 8 bases, leaving 23 bases between them. Germline CDR1 reads KGHDR; CDR2 reads SFDVKD.